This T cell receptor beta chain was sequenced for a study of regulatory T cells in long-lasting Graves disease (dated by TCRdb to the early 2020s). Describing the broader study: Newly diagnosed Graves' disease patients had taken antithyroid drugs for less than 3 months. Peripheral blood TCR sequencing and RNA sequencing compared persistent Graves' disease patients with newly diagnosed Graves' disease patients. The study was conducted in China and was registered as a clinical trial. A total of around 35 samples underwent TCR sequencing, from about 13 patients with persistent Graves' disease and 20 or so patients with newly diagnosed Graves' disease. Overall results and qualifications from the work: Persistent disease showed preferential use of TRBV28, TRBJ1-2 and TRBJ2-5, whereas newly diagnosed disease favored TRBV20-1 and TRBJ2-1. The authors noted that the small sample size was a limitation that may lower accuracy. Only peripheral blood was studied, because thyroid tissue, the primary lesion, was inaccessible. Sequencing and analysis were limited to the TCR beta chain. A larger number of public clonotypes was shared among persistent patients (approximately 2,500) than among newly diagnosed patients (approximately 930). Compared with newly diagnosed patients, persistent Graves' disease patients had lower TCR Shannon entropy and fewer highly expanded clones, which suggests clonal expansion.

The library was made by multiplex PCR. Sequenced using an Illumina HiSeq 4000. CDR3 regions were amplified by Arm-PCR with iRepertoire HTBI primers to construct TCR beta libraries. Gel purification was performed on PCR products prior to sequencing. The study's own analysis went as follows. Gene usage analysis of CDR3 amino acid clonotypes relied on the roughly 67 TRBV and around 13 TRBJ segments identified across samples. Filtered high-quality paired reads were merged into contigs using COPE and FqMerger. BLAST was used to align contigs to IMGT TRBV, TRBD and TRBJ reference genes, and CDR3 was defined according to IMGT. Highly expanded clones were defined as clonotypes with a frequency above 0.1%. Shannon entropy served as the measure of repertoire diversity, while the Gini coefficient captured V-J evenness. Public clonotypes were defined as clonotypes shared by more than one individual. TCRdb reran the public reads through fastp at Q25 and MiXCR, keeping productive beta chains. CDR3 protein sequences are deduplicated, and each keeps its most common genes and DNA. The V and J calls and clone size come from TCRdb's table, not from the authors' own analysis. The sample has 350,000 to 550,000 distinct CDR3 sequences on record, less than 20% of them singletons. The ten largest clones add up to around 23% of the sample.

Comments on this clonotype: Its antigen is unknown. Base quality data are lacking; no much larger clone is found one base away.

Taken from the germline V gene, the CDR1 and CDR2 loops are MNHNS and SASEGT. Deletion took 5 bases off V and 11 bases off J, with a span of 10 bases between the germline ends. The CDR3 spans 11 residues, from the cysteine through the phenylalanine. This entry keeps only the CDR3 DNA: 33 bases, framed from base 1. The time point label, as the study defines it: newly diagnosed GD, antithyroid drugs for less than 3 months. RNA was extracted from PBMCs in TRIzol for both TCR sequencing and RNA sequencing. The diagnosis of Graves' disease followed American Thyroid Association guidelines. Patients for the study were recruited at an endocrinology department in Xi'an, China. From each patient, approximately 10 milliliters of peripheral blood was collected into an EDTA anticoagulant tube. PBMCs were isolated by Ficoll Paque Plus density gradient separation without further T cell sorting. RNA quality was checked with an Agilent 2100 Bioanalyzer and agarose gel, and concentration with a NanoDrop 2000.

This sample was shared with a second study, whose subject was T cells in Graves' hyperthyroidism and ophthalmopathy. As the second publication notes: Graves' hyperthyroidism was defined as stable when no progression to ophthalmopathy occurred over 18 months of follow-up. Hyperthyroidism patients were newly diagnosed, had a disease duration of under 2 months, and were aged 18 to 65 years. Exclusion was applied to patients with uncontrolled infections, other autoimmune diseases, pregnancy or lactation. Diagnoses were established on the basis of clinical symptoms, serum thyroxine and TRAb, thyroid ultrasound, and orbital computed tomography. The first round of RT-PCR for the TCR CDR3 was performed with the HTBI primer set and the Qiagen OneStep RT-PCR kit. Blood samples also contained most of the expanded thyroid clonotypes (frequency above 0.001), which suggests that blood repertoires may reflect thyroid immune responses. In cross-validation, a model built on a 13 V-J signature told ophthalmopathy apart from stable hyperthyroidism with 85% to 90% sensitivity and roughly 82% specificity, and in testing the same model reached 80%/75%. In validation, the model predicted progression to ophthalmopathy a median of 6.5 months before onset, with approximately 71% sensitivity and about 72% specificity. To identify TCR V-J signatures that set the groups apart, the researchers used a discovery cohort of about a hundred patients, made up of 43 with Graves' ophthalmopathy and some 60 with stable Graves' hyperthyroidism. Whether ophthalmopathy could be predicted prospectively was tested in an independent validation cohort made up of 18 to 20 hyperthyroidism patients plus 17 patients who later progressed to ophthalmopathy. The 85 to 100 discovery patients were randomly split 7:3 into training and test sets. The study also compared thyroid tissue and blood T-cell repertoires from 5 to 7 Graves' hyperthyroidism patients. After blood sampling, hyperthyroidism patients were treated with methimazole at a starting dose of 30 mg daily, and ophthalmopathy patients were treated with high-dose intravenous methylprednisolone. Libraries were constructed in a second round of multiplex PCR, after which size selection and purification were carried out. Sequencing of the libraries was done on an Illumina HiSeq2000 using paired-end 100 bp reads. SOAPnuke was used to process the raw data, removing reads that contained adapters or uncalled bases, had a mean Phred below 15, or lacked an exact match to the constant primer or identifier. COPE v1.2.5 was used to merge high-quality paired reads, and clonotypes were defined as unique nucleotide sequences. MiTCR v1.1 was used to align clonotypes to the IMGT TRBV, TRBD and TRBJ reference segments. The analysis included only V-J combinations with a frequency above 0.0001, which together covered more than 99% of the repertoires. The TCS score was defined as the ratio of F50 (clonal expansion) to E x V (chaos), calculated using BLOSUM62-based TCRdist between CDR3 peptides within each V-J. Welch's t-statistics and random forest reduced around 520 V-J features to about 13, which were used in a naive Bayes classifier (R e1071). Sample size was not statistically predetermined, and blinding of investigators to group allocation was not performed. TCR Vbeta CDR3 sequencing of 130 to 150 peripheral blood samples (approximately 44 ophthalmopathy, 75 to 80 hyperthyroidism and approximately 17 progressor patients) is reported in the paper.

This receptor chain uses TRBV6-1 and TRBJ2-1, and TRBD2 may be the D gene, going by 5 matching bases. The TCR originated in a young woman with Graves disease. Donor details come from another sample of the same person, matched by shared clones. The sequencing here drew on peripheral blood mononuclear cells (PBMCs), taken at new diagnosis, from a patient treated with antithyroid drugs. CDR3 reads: CASSTGIQQFF. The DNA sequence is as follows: TGTGCCAGCAGTACCGGGATTCAGCAGTTCTTC.